This T cell receptor beta chain was sequenced in a study of OX40 agonist ivuxolimab in advanced cancers. Concerning the study at large: Ivuxolimab was an agonistic, fully human IgG2 monoclonal antibody directed against OX40 (CD134), a costimulatory receptor. The paper covers the monotherapy dose-escalation part of the phase I ivuxolimab trial, which included N = 52 patients. A male proportion of 70% to 90% and a mean age of 60 years, ranging from about 20 to 85, were recorded for the dose-escalation cohort. Patients were allowed to have had prior anti-PD-1, anti-PD-L1 or anti-CTLA-4 therapy, and approximately 40% of the dose-escalation patients had previously received checkpoint inhibitors. Of the 50 to 55 dose-escalation patients, hepatocellular carcinoma was present in around 20, melanoma in around 15, renal cell carcinoma in 9 and head and neck cancer in 9. Peripheral TCRbeta sequencing was intended to test whether TCR sequence diversity was altered and clonal T-cell expansion was caused by ivuxolimab. Intravenous ivuxolimab was administered to patients every 2 weeks at six dose levels: 0.01, 0.1, 0.3, 1.5, 3 and 10 mg/kg. Partial responses occurred in three dose-escalation patients: two with cutaneous melanoma and one with hepatocellular carcinoma.

Trimming at the junction amounts to 4 bases on V and 0 bases on J, and the germline ends lie 8 bases apart. From a lookup of the germline V gene (reference sequence), CDR1 and CDR2 are LNHDA and SQIVND. The CDR3 runs 14 amino acids, cysteine and phenylalanine included. The CDR3 DNA has 42 bases and is translated from base 1. For sequencing of the TCRbeta CDR3 region, genomic DNA was extracted from the sorted cells. The immunoSEQ Assay was used to sequence the TCRbeta CDR3 regions. TCRdb mirrors the immuneACCESS table, restricted to in-frame sequences. Some clones are absent from its copies; in checked studies, under half trace to an unresolved V gene, and the reason for the others is unknown. Within this sample are more than 50,000 clones, with just under 85% of them counted one time only. The leading ten clones occupy about 4% of the sample. The trial excluded patients who had a history of autoimmune disease or were on systemic immunosuppression. In every dose cohort, peripheral blood was drawn for TCR sequencing at baseline, cycle 4 day 1, and cycle 7 day 1. Samples came from an open-label, multicenter, first-in-human phase I dose-escalation trial of ivuxolimab. Adults with locally advanced or metastatic melanoma, renal cell, hepatocellular, or head and neck squamous cell carcinoma were enrolled in the trial. Before TCR sequencing, CD4+ T cells and CD8+ T cells from peripheral blood were sorted into separate populations.

Findings and caveats that apply to the study as a whole: In the 0.1-3.0 mg/kg groups, partial responders were among the patients with the lowest normalized peripheral clonal expansion, particularly in CD8+ T cells. After ivuxolimab, expanded clones were on average more numerous among CD8+ T cells than among CD4+ T cells. Low levels of normalized T-cell clonal expansion were also shown by some nonresponding patients. Clonal expansion of both CD4+ and CD8+ blood T cells was observed from baseline to week 6 at doses 0.1 to 3.0 mg/kg. Antigen specificity was not determined for the clonally expanded peripheral T cells.

Concerning this clone: What this receptor recognizes is not known. No base qualities exist here, and no much larger clone lies one base off it.

This clonotype was obtained from an adult with an advanced solid tumor such as melanoma, head and neck, liver or kidney cancer. Material: CD4+ or CD8+ T cells sorted from blood, obtained in a trial of the OX40 agonist ivuxolimab. The chain joins TRBV19 to TRBJ2-3; TRBD1 could be the D gene, as 5 bases match. The sequenced DNA is TGTGCCAGTAGTACGCAGGGTAGCACAGATACGCAGTATTTT. This encodes CASSTQGSTDTQYF. The CDR3, completed at both ends by the reference TRBV19 and TRBJ2-3 genes, gives the full variable domain DGGITQSPKYLFRKEGQNVTLSCEQNLNHDAMYWYRQDPGQGLRLIYYSQIVNDFQKGDIAEGYSVSREKKESFPLTVTSAQKNPTAFYLCASSTQGSTDTQYFGPGTRLTVL.